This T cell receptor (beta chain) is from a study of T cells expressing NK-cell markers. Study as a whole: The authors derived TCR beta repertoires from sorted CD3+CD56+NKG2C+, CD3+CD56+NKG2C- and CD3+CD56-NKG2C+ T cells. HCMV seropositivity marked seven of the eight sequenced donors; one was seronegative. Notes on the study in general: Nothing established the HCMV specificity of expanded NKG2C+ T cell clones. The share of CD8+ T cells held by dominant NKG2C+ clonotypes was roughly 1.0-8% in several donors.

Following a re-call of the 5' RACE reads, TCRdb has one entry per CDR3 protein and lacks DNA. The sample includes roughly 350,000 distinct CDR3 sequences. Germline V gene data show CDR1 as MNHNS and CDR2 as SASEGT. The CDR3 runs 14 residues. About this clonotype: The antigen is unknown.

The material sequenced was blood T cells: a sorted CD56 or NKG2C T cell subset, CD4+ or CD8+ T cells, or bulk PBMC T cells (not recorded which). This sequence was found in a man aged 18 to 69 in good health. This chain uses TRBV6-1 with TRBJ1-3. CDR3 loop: CASRKQRSGNTIYF.